Sequencing of this T cell receptor beta chain was carried out in a study of T-cell memory formation after mild COVID-19. The wider study: TCR clusters were largely donor specific.

The V and J ends lost 3 bases and 3 bases respectively, with 15 bases between them. The length of the CDR3 is 14 residues. Looked up from germline, CDR1 is DFQATT and CDR2 is SNEGSKA (reference sequence). This clonotype was observed many times. TCRdb re-derived calls from the 5' RACE reads in MiXCR, one entry per CDR3 protein. The profile shows some 64,000 distinct CDR3 sequences, around 10% of them singletons. This chain links TRBV20-1 with TRBJ2-7, with D tentatively TRBD1 or TRBD2 (5 bases each). The sample consisted of PBMCs or a T cell subset sorted from them (not recorded which). The clonotype comes from a man aged 18 to 35 who had mild COVID-19 (a few samples of this study predate the infection). Cell type and time point are not known. The CDR3 region has the DNA TGCAGTGCTAGTAGAGGGGATGGTTTCTACGAGCAGTACTTC. This sequence encodes CSASRGDGFYEQYF.